This is a list of T cell receptor beta chains from one sample in a study of cytomegalovirus exposure and HLA in healthy donors. TCRdb keeps only in-frame clones here, not all; method: immunoSEQ multiplex PCR. The data hold under 150,000 clones, with roughly 80% observed a single time. Material for sequencing was PBMCs. These receptors were taken from a woman aged 35 to 49 in good health and CMV-seronegative. Each CDR3 is given with its conserved first and last residue. Each record gives: CDR3 length, V gene, J gene, D gene, clone size, CDR3 protein, CDR3 DNA. The D gene is left open where the match is weak. Not every row has a clone size; where given, it reads once, few, many or a size class.

length: 15; V: TRBV6-6; J: TRBJ1-1; D: -; size: -; CDR3: CASSYSQVEDTEAFF; DNA: TGTGCCAGCAGTTATTCACAGGTAGAGGACACTGAAGCTTTCTTT
length: 15; V: TRBV5-4; J: TRBJ2-3; D: TRBD2; size: -; CDR3: CASSTSGASTDTQYF; DNA: TGTGCCAGCAGTACGAGCGGGGCTAGCACAGATACGCAGTATTTT
length: 14; V: TRBV5-6; J: TRBJ2-7; D: TRBD2; size: -; CDR3: CASSLALAGAEQYF; DNA: TGTGCCAGCAGCTTGGCTTTAGCGGGAGCCGAGCAGTACTTC
length: 15; V: TRBV6-6; J: TRBJ1-2; D: TRBD1; size: -; CDR3: CASSYSDRGGDGYTF; DNA: TGTGCCAGCAGTTACTCGGACAGGGGTGGAGATGGCTACACCTTC
length: 14; V: TRBV7-6; J: TRBJ1-2; D: TRBD1; size: -; CDR3: CASSPPRGDYGYTF; DNA: TGTGCCAGCAGCCCCCCCAGGGGGGACTATGGCTACACCTTC
length: 14; V: TRBV19; J: TRBJ1-1; D: TRBD1; size: -; CDR3: CASRADRGRTEAFF; DNA: TGTGCCTCTCGGGCAGACAGGGGAAGGACTGAAGCTTTCTTT
length: 14; V: TRBV28; J: TRBJ2-3; D: TRBD2; size: -; CDR3: CASSRLAGVDTQYF; DNA: TGTGCCAGCAGCCGACTAGCGGGAGTAGATACGCAGTATTTT
length: 14; V: TRBV7-8; J: TRBJ1-5; D: TRBD1; size: few; CDR3: CASRQGASNQPQHF; DNA: TGTGCCAGCAGACAGGGGGCTTCCAATCAGCCCCAGCATTTT
length: 16; V: TRBV7-8; J: TRBJ2-3; D: TRBD2; size: -; CDR3: CASSLVLAGGPDTQYF; DNA: TGTGCCAGCAGCTTAGTTTTAGCGGGGGGCCCAGATACGCAGTATTTT
length: 14; V: TRBV9; J: TRBJ1-1; D: -; size: -; CDR3: CASSVVLGNTEAFF; DNA: TGTGCCAGCAGCGTAGTACTCGGGAACACTGAAGCTTTCTTT
length: 16; V: TRBV19; J: TRBJ2-1; D: -; size: -; CDR3: CASSIEGLAANIEQFF; DNA: TGTGCCAGTAGTATAGAGGGTTTGGCGGCGAACATTGAGCAGTTCTTC
length: 16; V: TRBV11-2; J: TRBJ2-7; D: -; size: -; CDR3: CASSPRGGAGNYEQYF; DNA: TGTGCCAGCAGCCCCCGAGGTGGGGCCGGAAACTACGAGCAGTACTTC
length: 16; V: TRBV4-2; J: TRBJ2-3; D: TRBD2; size: -; CDR3: CASSQAAGGSTDTQYF; DNA: TGTGCCAGCAGCCAAGCAGCGGGGGGGAGCACAGATACGCAGTATTTT
length: 14; V: TRBV19; J: TRBJ1-5; D: -; size: -; CDR3: CASSMGGSNQPQHF; DNA: TGTGCCAGTAGTATGGGAGGAAGCAATCAGCCCCAGCATTTT
length: 15; V: TRBV25-1; J: TRBJ2-7; D: -; size: -; CDR3: CASSARAGPVYEQYF; DNA: TGTGCCAGCAGTGCGAGGGCGGGACCGGTCTACGAGCAGTACTTC
length: 19; V: TRBV5-1; J: TRBJ2-7; D: TRBD2; size: -; CDR3: CASGPGRGLVAQSRYEQYF; DNA: TGCGCCAGCGGGCCGGGGAGGGGACTAGTAGCCCAGAGCCGCTACGAGCAGTACTTC
length: 16; V: TRBV6-6; J: TRBJ1-5; D: TRBD1; size: -; CDR3: CASTQGVPYSNQPQHF; DNA: TGTGCCAGCACTCAGGGGGTCCCGTATAGCAATCAGCCCCAGCATTTT
length: 15; V: TRBV5-1; J: TRBJ2-5; D: -; size: -; CDR3: CASSLRPQGPETQYF; DNA: TGCGCCAGCAGCTTGCGCCCGCAGGGCCCAGAGACCCAGTACTTC
length: 16; V: TRBV5-8; J: TRBJ2-2; D: -; size: -; CDR3: CASSSQRLSNTGELFF; DNA: TGTGCCAGCAGCTCGCAGCGCCTCTCGAACACCGGGGAGCTGTTTTTT
length: 15; V: TRBV5-4; J: TRBJ2-6; D: -; size: -; CDR3: CASSLVGQGGNVLTF; DNA: TGTGCCAGCAGCTTGGTAGGTCAGGGTGGCAACGTCCTGACTTTC
length: 15; V: TRBV7-9; J: TRBJ2-3; D: -; size: -; CDR3: CASSLTGSSTDTQYF; DNA: TGTGCCAGCAGCTTGACGGGTAGTAGCACAGATACGCAGTATTTT
length: 15; V: TRBV6-1; J: TRBJ1-5; D: -; size: few; CDR3: CASSGHRPLGQPQHF; DNA: TGTGCCAGCAGTGGACACAGGCCCCTCGGCCAGCCCCAGCATTTT
length: 13; V: TRBV19; J: TRBJ1-5; D: -; size: -; CDR3: CASQRGNVDPQHF; DNA: TGTGCCAGCCAGAGAGGCAATGTAGATCCCCAGCATTTT
length: 16; V: TRBV6-6; J: TRBJ1-2; D: -; size: -; CDR3: CASSYSSDSGFDGYTF; DNA: TGTGCCAGCAGTTACTCATCCGACAGTGGGTTTGATGGCTACACCTTC
length: 13; V: TRBV2; J: TRBJ1-1; D: TRBD1; size: few; CDR3: CASSGDRGSEAFF; DNA: TGTGCCAGCAGTGGGGACAGGGGTTCTGAAGCTTTCTTT
length: 14; V: TRBV6-6; J: TRBJ2-7; D: TRBD1; size: -; CDR3: CASTGTGGWDEQYF; DNA: TGTGCCAGCACCGGGACAGGAGGTTGGGACGAGCAGTACTTC
length: 14; V: TRBV6-5; J: TRBJ2-3; D: TRBD2; size: -; CDR3: CASSFSGSTDTQYF; DNA: TGTGCCAGCAGTTTTAGCGGGAGCACAGATACGCAGTATTTT
length: 13; V: TRBV19; J: TRBJ1-6; D: -; size: -; CDR3: CASSISNPGALHF; DNA: TGTGCCAGTAGTATCTCCAATCCTGGAGCCCTCCACTTT